These 32 T cell receptor beta chains were sequenced from one sample in a study of blood T cell repertoires in COVID-19. Profiling relied on immunoSEQ multiplex PCR, and the TCRdb table lists in-frame clones only, not all of them. The sample consists of about 180,000 clones, less than 90% of them appearing once. Sequencing used peripheral blood. The receptors derive from a woman in her 70s with COVID-19, enrolled during active disease.

The rearrangement links TRBV11-2 to TRBJ1-2, with TRBD1 matching over 7 bases. V lost 3 bases to trimming and J lost 6 bases; unmatched junction nucleotides: 10. This CDR3 contains 15 residues. CDR1 and CDR2 (germline): SGHAT, FQNNGV. The CDR3 DNA reads TGTGCCAGCAGCTTTTCCAACAGGGGAGTTCATGGCTACACCTTC. Translation: CASSFSNRGVHGYTF.

The chain uses TRBV11-1 and TRBJ2-5; 8 bases match TRBD1. The CDR3 loop spans 15 amino acids. The J segment lost 7 bases and the V segment lost 5 bases, leaving 12 bases of the junction unmatched. From germline, CDR1 is SGHAT and CDR2 FQDESV (reference sequence). CDR3 coding DNA: TGTGCCAGCAGCCCGAGGGACAGGCATATTGGGACCCAGTACTTC. Its translation is CASSPRDRHIGTQYF.

The chain links TRBV7-2 to TRBJ2-1, with 12 bases aligning to TRBD2. This CDR3 has 18 amino acids. V lost 4 bases to trimming and J lost 0 bases; unmatched junction nucleotides: 7. Germline CDR1 reads SGHTA; CDR2 reads FQGNSA. The CDR3 here is CASSSGTSGWSSYNEQFF. The CDR3 nucleotides read TGTGCCAGCAGCTCCGGGACTAGCGGGTGGAGCTCCTACAATGAGCAGTTCTTC.

The rearrangement links TRBV9 to TRBJ2-3; 15 bases map to TRBD2. This CDR3 region has 16 residues. Trimming took 0 bases from V and 4 from J; bases not matched to a gene: 0. CDR1 is SGDLS and CDR2 is YYNGEE in the germline V gene. CDR3 sequence reads: CASSVGTSGRADTQYF. CDR3 nucleotides: TGTGCCAGCAGCGTAGGGACTAGCGGGAGGGCAGATACGCAGTATTTT.

The rearrangement uses TRBV5-1 and TRBJ2-7, with 7 positions matching TRBD2. The CDR3 has 13 residues. CDR1 and CDR2 from the germline V gene are SGHRS and YFSETQ. The junction had 8 bases not matched to a gene; V was cut back by 4 bases and J by 7 bases. CDR3 coding DNA: TGCGCCAGCAGCCCGGGGGGAGTTTGGGAGCAGTACTTC. Its protein product is CASSPGGVWEQYF. The entire variable domain, with the rest obtained from reference TRBV5-1 and TRBJ2-7, is as follows: KAGVTQTPRYLIKTRGQQVTLSCSPISGHRSVSWYQQTPGQGLQFLFEYFSETQRNKGNFPGRFSGRQFSNSRSEMNVSTLELGDSALYLCASSPGGVWEQYFGPGTRLTVT.

This clone was counted between two and nine times. This sequence joins TRBV20-1 and TRBJ1-1; D remains ambiguous. From germline, CDR1 is DFQATT and CDR2 SNEGSKA (reference sequence). CDR3 length equals 11 residues. V lost 2 bases to trimming and J lost 5 bases, with 6 bases between them. The CDR3 reads CSARQLTEAFF. The CDR3 DNA is TGCAGTGCTAGACAACTAACTGAAGCTTTCTTT.

This clone is a singleton in its sample. This sequence joins TRBV24-1 and TRBJ2-7, with D maybe TRBD1 (5 bases). V was trimmed by 4 bases and J by 0 bases, leaving 15 bases between them. This CDR3 region has 16 residues. CDR1 is KGHDR and CDR2 is SFDVKD in the germline V gene. CDR3 nucleotides: TGTGCCACCAGTGAGCTAGACAGCCACGACTCCTACGAGCAGTACTTC. Amino acid sequence: CATSELDSHDSYEQYF.

This clone was detected only a few times. V usage is TRBV7-9 and J usage is TRBJ1-1, with D unresolved. The CDR3 length is 12 residues. CDR1 SEHNR and CDR2 FQNEAQ come from the germline V gene (reference sequence). V gave up 7 bases and J gave up 2 bases, with 8 bases separating them. CDR3 loop: CASNRKNTEAFF. The CDR3 DNA sequence: TGTGCCAGCAACAGAAAAAACACTGAAGCTTTCTTT.

This clone was recorded once. The chain links TRBV9 to TRBJ2-7; 9 bases line up with TRBD2. Trimming took 0 bases from V and 3 from J; bases not matched to a gene: 4. The CDR3 runs to 15 residues. Germline-derived CDR1 and CDR2 are SGDLS and YYNGEE. CDR3 DNA sequence: TGTGCCAGCAGCGTAGACCTAGCGGGAATCTACGAGCAGTACTTC. Protein sequence: CASSVDLAGIYEQYF.

This clone was detected only a few times. This chain uses TRBV6-5 with TRBJ1-2; tentatively, D is TRBD1 (6 bases). The V end lost 7 bases, the J end lost 7 bases, and 22 bases lay between the germline ends. Looked up from germline, CDR1 is MNHEY and CDR2 is SVGAGI. The CDR3 has 15 residues. The CDR3 bases are TGTGCCAGCATCAATCCTACAGGGAAAGGATCTGGCTACACCTTC. Translation gives CASINPTGKGSGYTF.

The CDR3 here is CASSLGGRDYGYTF. CDR3 nucleotide sequence: TGTGCCAGCAGCTTAGGGGGCAGGGACTATGGCTACACCTTC. J is TRBJ1-2 and V is TRBV7-9; TRBD1 might be the D (5 bases). This CDR3 comprises 14 residues. Per germline, CDR1 SEHNR and CDR2 FQNEAQ (reference sequence). V was clipped by 1 base and J by 3 bases, with 9 bases between them.

V gene TRBV29-1 combines with J gene TRBJ2-7; 11 nucleotides match TRBD1. Germline V gene lookup returns CDR1 SQVTM and CDR2 ANQGSEA. Trimming removed 7 bases from V and 6 bases from J; junction bases left unmatched: 20. The CDR3 is 17 amino acids. CDR3: CSARNAKPGTGGFEQYF. In nucleotides, the CDR3 is TGCAGCGCCCGCAACGCTAAACCCGGGACAGGGGGTTTCGAGCAGTACTTC.

The chain has TRBV6-6 and TRBJ1-3; D is unclear. Germline CDR1 and CDR2: MNHNY and SVGAGI (reference sequence). V was cut by 8 bases and J by 3 bases, with 5 bases left in between. This CDR3 has 11 residues. Here the CDR3 reads CASAIGNTIYF. The CDR3 DNA reads TGTGCCAGCGCGATTGGAAACACCATATATTTT.

The J gene is TRBJ2-7, the V gene TRBV5-1, with D maybe TRBD2 (5 bases). Trimming pared 3 bases from V and 7 bases from J, leaving 11 bases between. Germline-derived CDR1 and CDR2 are SGHRS and YFSETQ. The CDR3 covers 12 residues. The CDR3: CASSSLGVEQYF. The CDR3, as DNA: TGCGCCAGCAGCTCCCTCGGGGTTGAGCAGTACTTC.

The chain carries TRBV25-1 and TRBJ2-6; D is perhaps TRBD1 (6 bases). V dropped 6 bases and J dropped 4 bases, with 13 bases sitting between them. Germline V gene data show CDR1 as MGHDK and CDR2 as SYGVNS. CDR3 length: 15 residues. In DNA, the CDR3 is TGTGCCAGCAGGCACAGGGAGTTGGGGGCCAACGTCCTGACTTTC. Translated, it gives CASRHRELGANVLTF.

The genes are TRBV5-4 and TRBJ2-7, with D maybe TRBD2 (6 bases). CDR3 length: 14 residues. V was shortened by 3 bases and J by 0 bases, with 10 bases between the two germline ends. In germline, CDR1 is SGHNT, CDR2 YYREEE (reference sequence). The DNA of the CDR3 is TGTGCCAGCAGCTGGGGGGTCGGCTCCTACGAGCAGTACTTC. Translated: CASSWGVGSYEQYF.

This clone was recorded only once. The chain joins TRBV5-5 to TRBJ2-5; 9 nucleotides agree with TRBD2. Germline CDR1 and CDR2: SGHKS and YYEKEE (reference sequence). Losses at the gene ends were 0 bases for V and 2 bases for J; bases not matched to a gene: 14. The CDR3 loop spans 19 amino acids. For the CDR3, the DNA is TGTGCCAGCAGCTTGGCCGTTGGAGCTTGGACTAGCGCGCAAGAGACCCAGTACTTC. Translated, it gives CASSLAVGAWTSAQETQYF.

The V gene is TRBV2, the J gene TRBJ2-5; TRBD2 aligns across 8 bases. The CDR3 is 14 residues long. Germline V gene lookup returns CDR1 SNHLY and CDR2 FYNNEI. The V segment lost 3 bases and the J segment 6 bases; nucleotides outside the gene matches: 6. Written as DNA, the CDR3 is TGTGCCAGCAGTGAGTTAGCGGGAAGGAAGACCCAGTACTTC. Its translation is CASSELAGRKTQYF.

The chain uses TRBV10-2 and TRBJ2-1, with TRBD2 matching 7 bases. Germline-derived CDR1 and CDR2 are WSHSY and SAAADI. CDR3 length: 15 residues. V shed 0 bases, J shed 8 bases, and the junction held 7 bases outside the gene matches. This chain's CDR3 is CASSESASGGDEQFF. CDR3 coding DNA: TGCGCCAGCAGTGAGTCGGCTAGCGGAGGGGATGAGCAGTTCTTC.

V and J are TRBV19 and TRBJ2-7, with 14 nucleotides matching TRBD2. The CDR3 is made up of 19 amino acids. The germline CDR1 and CDR2 sequences are LNHDA and SQIVND (reference sequence). Unmatched junction bases numbered 19, after V lost 6 bases and J lost 6 bases. The CDR3 loop reads CASRAGTSGSISIGSEQYF. Written as DNA, the CDR3 is TGTGCCAGTAGAGCAGGGACTAGCGGGAGCATCTCCATTGGGAGCGAGCAGTACTTC.

The chain has TRBV28 and TRBJ2-1; D unclear. This CDR3 is built from 12 residues. Germline V CDR1 and CDR2: MDHEN, SYDVKM. Trimming shortened V by 7 bases and J by 4 bases, and 8 bases separated the two germline ends. In DNA, the CDR3 is TGTGCCAGCACCGCTAGGTACAATGAGCAGTTCTTC. Its translation: CASTARYNEQFF.

The V and J genes are TRBV28 and TRBJ1-5, with 10 positions matching TRBD1. After removal of 6 bases from V and 6 bases from J, the junction contained 5 bases not matched to a gene. The germline gives CDR1 MDHEN, CDR2 SYDVKM. This CDR3 has 14 residues. The CDR3 DNA is TGTGCCAGCAGCTCTGGGACAGGGGCTCAGCCCCAGCATTTT. This encodes CASSSGTGAQPQHF.

The chain carries TRBV5-1 and TRBJ2-7; 10 positions agree with TRBD1. The CDR3 loop spans 15 amino acids. The ends lost 3 bases at V and 2 bases at J; junction bases unmatched: 5. Per the germline V gene, CDR1 is SGHRS and CDR2 is YFSETQ. CDR3 amino acids: CASSSTGTGAYEQYF. The CDR3 bases are TGCGCCAGCAGCTCTACCGGGACAGGGGCCTACGAGCAGTACTTC.

This clone has just a few counts. The V call is TRBV18, the J call TRBJ2-7; 8 bases are shared with TRBD1. V lost 1 base to trimming and J lost 1 base; unmatched junction nucleotides: 9. CDR3 length: 17 residues. The V gene's germline CDR1 is KGHSH and CDR2 LQKENI. The CDR3 DNA follows: TGTGCCAGCTCACCACTTCCAGGGGGCAAGTGGTCCTACGAGCAGTACTTC. Translated, it gives CASSPLPGGKWSYEQYF.

This clone has a single count. The chain employs TRBV7-8 and TRBJ1-3; 7 bases fit TRBD1. Germline V gene sequence: CDR1 SGHVS, CDR2 FQNEAQ. J lost 3 bases, V lost 5 bases, and 1 base had no gene match. The CDR3 covers 13 residues. The CDR3 spells CASSRDSGNTIYF. The DNA for the CDR3 is TGTGCCAGCAGCCGGGACAGTGGAAACACCATATATTTT.

The V call is TRBV5-1, the J call TRBJ2-7; the match to TRBD2 covers 9 bases. The germline CDR1 and CDR2 sequences are SGHRS and YFSETQ. The junction had 13 bases not matched to a gene; V was cut back by 7 bases and J by 2 bases. This CDR3 is 16 amino acids long. CDR3 residues: CASSRSSGDHPYEQYF. The DNA for the CDR3 is TGCGCCAGCTCTCGCTCTAGCGGGGACCATCCCTACGAGCAGTACTTC.

This clone was seen only a few times. The chain combines TRBV4-2 with TRBJ2-1, with D unclear. Trimming pared 0 bases from V and 4 bases from J, leaving 10 bases between. Germline CDR1 and CDR2: LGHNA and YNFKEQ. This CDR3 comprises 15 residues. In nucleotides, the CDR3 is TGTGCCAGCAGCCAAGATCTCCAGGTTTACAATGAGCAGTTCTTC. It encodes CASSQDLQVYNEQFF.

The chain recombines TRBV18 with TRBJ2-7; 10 nucleotides match TRBD2. Unmatched junction bases numbered 11, after V lost 2 bases and J lost 4 bases. This CDR3 has 17 amino acids. The germline gives CDR1 KGHSH, CDR2 LQKENI. CDR3 in DNA: TGTGCCAGCTCACCAATATCTAGCGGGAGTGGGAGGTACGAGCAGTACTTC. Encoded protein: CASSPISSGSGRYEQYF.

The rearrangement links TRBV6-5 to TRBJ2-2; 8 bases match TRBD1. J was trimmed by 0 bases and V by 6 bases; bases with no gene match: 3. The CDR3 sequence is 15 residues long. Looked up from germline, CDR1 is MNHEY and CDR2 is SVGAGI. This CDR3 reads CASSVQGANTGELFF. The CDR3 nucleotides are TGTGCCAGCAGCGTACAGGGGGCGAACACCGGGGAGCTGTTTTTT.

The chain recombines TRBV7-2 with TRBJ2-1, with D unclear. Between the trimmed V and J ends, which lost 5 bases and 3 bases, there was a span of 11 bases. The CDR3 length is 14 residues. Germline assignment: CDR1 SGHTA and CDR2 FQGNSA. As DNA, the CDR3 is TGTGCCAGCAGCCCCGAGGTCCTCTACAATGAGCAGTTCTTC. This codes for CASSPEVLYNEQFF.

V is TRBV5-4 and J is TRBJ1-5; no clear D gene. Trimming removed 9 bases at V and 3 bases at J, with 13 bases between. The length of the CDR3 is 13 residues. Germline assignment: CDR1 SGHNT and CDR2 YYREEE (reference sequence). CDR3 bases: TGTGCCACCCAAGAGACACCCAATCAGCCCCAGCATTTT. It is translated as CATQETPNQPQHF.

This rearrangement joins TRBV7-2 to TRBJ2-3; the match to TRBD2 covers 11 bases. The CDR3 has 14 residues. V was pared by 2 bases and J by 9 bases, with 4 bases of the junction left unmatched. Germline V CDR1 and CDR2: SGHTA, FQGNSA. For the CDR3, the DNA is TGTGCCAGCAGCTTAAGTAGCGGGAGGGACACGCAGTATTTT. This gives the protein CASSLSSGRDTQYF.